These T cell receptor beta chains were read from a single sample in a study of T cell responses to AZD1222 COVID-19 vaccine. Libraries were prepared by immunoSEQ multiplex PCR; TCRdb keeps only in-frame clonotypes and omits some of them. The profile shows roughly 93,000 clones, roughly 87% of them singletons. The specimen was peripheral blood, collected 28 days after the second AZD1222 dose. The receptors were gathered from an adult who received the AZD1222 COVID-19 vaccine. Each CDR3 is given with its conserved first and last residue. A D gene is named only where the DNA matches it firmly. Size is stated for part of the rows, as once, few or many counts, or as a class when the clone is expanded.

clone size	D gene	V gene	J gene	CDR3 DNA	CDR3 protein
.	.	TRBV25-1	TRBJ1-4	TGTGCCAGCAGTGAGCTTGGTAATGAAAAACTGTTTTTT	CASSELGNEKLFF
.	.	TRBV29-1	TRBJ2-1	TGCAGCGTTGAATTACTAGCCGATGAGCAGTTCTTC	CSVELLADEQFF
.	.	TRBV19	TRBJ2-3	TGTGCCAGTAGTATACGGACAGCTTCCACAGATACGCAGTATTTT	CASSIRTASTDTQYF
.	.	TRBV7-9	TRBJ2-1	TGTGCCAGCACTGACTTGAGCTCCTACAATGAGCAGTTCTTC	CASTDLSSYNEQFF
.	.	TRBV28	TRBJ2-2	TGTGCCAGCAGTTTATACGTGGACGCGAACACCGGGGAGCTGTTTTTT	CASSLYVDANTGELFF
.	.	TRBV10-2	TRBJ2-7	TGCGCCAGCAGTGAGATAGGTACCTACTACGAGCAGTACTTC	CASSEIGTYYEQYF
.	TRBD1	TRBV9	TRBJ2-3	TGTGCCAGCAGCGGCTGGGACAGGGGTACGGATACGCAGTATTTT	CASSGWDRGTDTQYF
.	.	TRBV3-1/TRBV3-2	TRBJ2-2	TGTGCCAGCAGCCAAGGGCGACGATCGAACACCGGGGAGCTGTTTTTT	CASSQGRRSNTGELFF
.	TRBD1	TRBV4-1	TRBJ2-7	TGCGCCAGCAGCCAAGCGTCCGGGACAGGGTCATTTGTGCAGTACTTC	CASSQASGTGSFVQYF
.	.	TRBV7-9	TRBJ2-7	TGTGCCAGCAGCTTAGCCGGGAGCCTAGCTAACTACGAGCAGTACTTC	CASSLAGSLANYEQYF
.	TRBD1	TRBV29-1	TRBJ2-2	TGCAGCGTTGACCGAATCGACAGGGTGGATCCCGGGGAGCTGTTTTTT	CSVDRIDRVDPGELFF
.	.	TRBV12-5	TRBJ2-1	TGTGCTAGTGGTTGGGGCAATGAGCAGTTCTTC	CASGWGNEQFF
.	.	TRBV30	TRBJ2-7	TGTGCCTGGAGTGCAAACAGCCACTACGAGCAGTACTTC	CAWSANSHYEQYF
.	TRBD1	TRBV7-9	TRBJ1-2	TGTGCCAGCAGCTTAGCAGGACAGGGTAATGGCTACACCTTC	CASSLAGQGNGYTF
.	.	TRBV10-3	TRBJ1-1	TGTGCCATCAGACAGGGTGGTGAAGCTTTCTTT	CAIRQGGEAFF
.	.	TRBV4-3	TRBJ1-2	TGCGCCAGCAGCCAAGATATGGGCGCAGAAGGGTATGGCTACACCTTC	CASSQDMGAEGYGYTF
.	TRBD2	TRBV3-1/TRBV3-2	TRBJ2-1	TGTGCCAGCAGCCAACTTGGACTAGATAACAATGAGCAGTTCTTC	CASSQLGLDNNEQFF
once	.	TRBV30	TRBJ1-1	TGTGCCTGGAGTCCCAGGGTCCAGAAGGCTGAAGCTTTCTTT	CAWSPRVQKAEAFF
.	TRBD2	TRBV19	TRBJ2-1	TGTGCCAGTAGTACCGGGACTAGCGCATACAATGAGCAGTTCTTC	CASSTGTSAYNEQFF
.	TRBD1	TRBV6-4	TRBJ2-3	TGTGCCAGCAGTGAGGGACAGGGGGCAGATACGCAGTATTTT	CASSEGQGADTQYF
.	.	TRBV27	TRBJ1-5	TGTGCCAGCAGTTTGGCTAAGGGGGAAAATCAGCCCCAGCATTTT	CASSLAKGENQPQHF
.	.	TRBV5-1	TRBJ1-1	TGCGCCAGCAGCTTGCTTTACAAGGGCCCGGAAGCTTTCTTT	CASSLLYKGPEAFF
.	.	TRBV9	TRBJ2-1	TGTGCCAGCAGCGTAGACCCCTACAATGAGCAGTTCTTC	CASSVDPYNEQFF
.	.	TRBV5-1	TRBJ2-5	TGCGCCAGCAGCTTGGGGGGGATAAGGGAGACCCAGTACTTC	CASSLGGIRETQYF
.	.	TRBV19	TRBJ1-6	TGTGCCAGTAGCCGGGACACCTATAATTCACCCCTCCACTTT	CASSRDTYNSPLHF
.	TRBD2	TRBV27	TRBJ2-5	TGTGCCAGCAGTTTAGCGGGGGGGATTGGAGAGACCCAGTACTTC	CASSLAGGIGETQYF
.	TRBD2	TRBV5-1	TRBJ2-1	TGCGCCAGCAGCTTGGGGACTAGCCCGTACAATGAGCAGTTCTTC	CASSLGTSPYNEQFF
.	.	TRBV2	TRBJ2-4	TGTGCCAGCAGTGGGACTCAAAACATTCAGTACTTC	CASSGTQNIQYF
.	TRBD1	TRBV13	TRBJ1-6	TGTGCCAGCAGCGCTCGGGACAGGGGTTCTAATTCACCCCTCCACTTT	CASSARDRGSNSPLHF
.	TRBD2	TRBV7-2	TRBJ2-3	TGTGCCAGCAGTTTAGGAGCGGGGGTTATAGATACGCAGTATTTT	CASSLGAGVIDTQYF
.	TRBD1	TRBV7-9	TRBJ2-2	TGTGCCAGCATCCACTTACCGGACAGGGGGAAGGCCGGGGAGCTGTTTTTT	CASIHLPDRGKAGELFF
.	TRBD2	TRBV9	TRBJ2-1	TGTGCCAGCAGCGTAGGGACGGGACTAGCGGGGGGATACAATGAGCAGTTCTTC	CASSVGTGLAGGYNEQFF
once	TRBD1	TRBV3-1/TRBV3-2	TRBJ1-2	TGTGCCAGCAGCCAAGACTGGGACAGCCTCTATGGCTACACCTTC	CASSQDWDSLYGYTF
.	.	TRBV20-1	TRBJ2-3	TGCAGTGCAGGTCAGATAGATACGCAGTATTTT	CSAGQIDTQYF
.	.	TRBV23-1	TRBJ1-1	TGCGCCAGCAGTCAAGGCTGGGGGGCCAACACTGAAGCTTTCTTT	CASSQGWGANTEAFF
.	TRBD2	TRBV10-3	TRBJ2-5	TGTGCCATCAGTGAGTCGGAGCTAGCGGGGGTGCGGGAGACCCAGTACTTC	CAISESELAGVRETQYF
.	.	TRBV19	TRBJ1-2	TGTGCCAGTAGTACTGGGCAGCACTATGGCTACACCTTC	CASSTGQHYGYTF
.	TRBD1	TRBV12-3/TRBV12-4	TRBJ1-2	TGTGCCAGCAAGTACAGGGGCTATGGCTACACCTTC	CASKYRGYGYTF
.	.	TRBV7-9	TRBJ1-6	TGTGCCAGCAGCTTGATTTACCAGAATTCACCCCTCCACTTT	CASSLIYQNSPLHF
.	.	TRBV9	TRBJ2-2	TGTGCCAGCAGCGGTCGCACGAACACCGGGGAGCTGTTTTTT	CASSGRTNTGELFF
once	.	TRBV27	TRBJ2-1	TGTGCCAGCAGTTTAGGGGGGAACGAGCAGTTCTTC	CASSLGGNEQFF
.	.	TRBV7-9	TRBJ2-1	TGTGCCAGCAGCGATAGACCCCGGGACAATGAGCAGTTCTTC	CASSDRPRDNEQFF
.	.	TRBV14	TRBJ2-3	TGTGCCAGCCGGGGCGGTGCAGATACGCAGTATTTT	CASRGGADTQYF
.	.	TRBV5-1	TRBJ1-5	TGCGCCAGCAGCTTGATGGGCAGCACGGATCAGCCCCAGCATTTT	CASSLMGSTDQPQHF
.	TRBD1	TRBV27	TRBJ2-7	TGTGCCAGCAGATCACCGGGACAGGGACCCTACGAGCAGTACTTC	CASRSPGQGPYEQYF
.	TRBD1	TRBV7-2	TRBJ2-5	TGTGCCAGCAGCTTAGCTGCTGGGACAGGAGAGACCCAGTACTTC	CASSLAAGTGETQYF